These 17 T cell receptor beta chains came from one sample sequenced in a study of neurological immune-mediated disorders. TCRdb reanalysed the 5' RACE reads using MiXCR and keeps one entry per CDR3 protein. Of 45,000 to 65,000 distinct CDR3 sequences listed, about 4% are singletons. Source material: PBMCs. These receptors originate from a man between 45 and 60 years old with multiple sclerosis.

This clonotype has ten or more counts. The chain uses TRBV29-1 and TRBJ2-3; TRBD1 might be the D (5 bases). This CDR3 comprises 16 residues. Per germline, CDR1 SQVTM and CDR2 ANQGSEA. V dropped 0 bases and J dropped 4 bases, with 17 bases sitting between them. CDR3 bases: TGCAGCGTTGAAGATCGGTGGGGCTATGGCCCAGATACGCAGTATTTT. As protein: CSVEDRWGYGPDTQYF.

This clonotype has ten or more counts. The V call is TRBV12-3 or TRBV12-4, the J call TRBJ2-1, with 7 bases lining up with TRBD1. CDR3 length: 15 residues. J was trimmed by 8 bases and V by 3 bases; bases with no gene match: 10. CDR3 sequence reads: CASSFSQGVTDEQFF. Written as DNA, the CDR3 is TGTGCCAGCAGTTTCTCCCAGGGGGTAACGGATGAGCAGTTCTTC.

In its sample, this clonotype was seen many times. The chain combines TRBV5-5 with TRBJ1-4; maybe TRBD1 (5 bases). Germline V gives CDR1 SGHKS, CDR2 YYEKEE (reference sequence). V was pared by 5 bases and J by 8 bases, with 16 bases between. CDR3 length: 14 amino acids. CDR3 in DNA: TGTGCCAGCAGTACCTTGGGCGAGGGGGAAAAACTGTTTTTT. Its protein is CASSTLGEGEKLFF.

This clonotype was counted at least ten times. The chain combines TRBV27 with TRBJ2-3; TRBD2 agrees at 8 bases. V gave up 5 bases and J gave up 2 bases; unmatched junction bases: 6. The CDR3 is 15 amino acids. Germline V gene data show CDR1 as MNHEY and CDR2 as SMNVEV (reference sequence). In DNA form, the CDR3 reads TGTGCCAGCAGTGAACCGCGGGGGGCCACAGATACGCAGTATTTT. Amino acids: CASSEPRGATDTQYF.

CDR3 sequence (DNA): TGTGCCAGCAGCCCCCAGACTAAGTACGAGCAGTACTTC. Residues: CASSPQTKYEQYF. This chain connects TRBV7-9 to TRBJ2-7; perhaps TRBD2 as D (5 bases). The CDR3 has 13 residues. Germline V gene data show CDR1 as SEHNR and CDR2 as FQNEAQ (reference sequence). V was pared by 5 bases and J by 4 bases, with 12 bases between. Full variable domain (outside the CDR3, taken from reference TRBV7-9 and TRBJ2-7): DTGVSQNPRHKITKRGQNVTFRCDPISEHNRLYWYRQTLGQGPEFLTYFQNEAQLEKSRLLSDRFSAERPKGSFSTLEIQRTEQGDSAMYLCASSPQTKYEQYFGPGTRLTVT.

This clonotype was recorded at least ten times. V usage is TRBV20-1 and J usage is TRBJ2-7; D is possibly TRBD2 (6 bases). V dropped 7 bases and J dropped 2 bases, with 15 bases sitting between them. The CDR3 extends over 13 amino acids. CDR1 DFQATT and CDR2 SNEGSKA come from the germline V gene (reference sequence). CDR3: CSVRRGSPYEQYF. As DNA, the CDR3 is TGCAGTGTTCGGCGGGGATCCCCCTACGAGCAGTACTTC.

The chain recombines TRBV5-1 with TRBJ2-7; D call uncertain. The V end lost 7 bases, the J end lost 0 bases, and 20 bases lay between the germline ends. In germline, CDR1 is SGHRS, CDR2 YFSETQ. The CDR3 length is 16 residues. The CDR3 loop reads CASQNSQVYPSYEQYF. The CDR3 DNA follows: TGCGCCAGCCAGAATAGCCAAGTTTATCCCTCCTACGAGCAGTACTTC.

This clonotype was detected many times. This chain links TRBV16 with TRBJ1-1; tentative D call: TRBD1 (6 bases). Germline assignment: CDR1 KGHSY and CDR2 FQNENV. V gave up 0 bases and J gave up 4 bases, with 9 bases separating them. The CDR3 consists of 14 residues. The CDR3 is CASSQSSQGTEAFF. The CDR3 coding sequence is TGTGCCAGCAGCCAATCATCACAGGGCACTGAAGCTTTCTTT.

In its sample, this clonotype was seen many times. V is TRBV20-1 and J is TRBJ2-5; the match to TRBD2 covers 12 bases. CDR3 length: 15 amino acids. The germline V gene encodes CDR1 DFQATT and CDR2 SNEGSKA (reference sequence). V lost 3 bases and J lost 9; bases outside the gene matches: 11. The CDR3 loop reads CSARETSGGDRAQYF. CDR3 nucleotides: TGCAGTGCTAGGGAGACTAGCGGGGGAGATCGGGCCCAGTACTTC.

At least ten counts were recorded for this clonotype. The genes are TRBV20-1 and TRBJ2-1; no firm D call. The CDR3 loop spans 13 amino acids. CDR1 DFQATT and CDR2 SNEGSKA come from the germline V gene (reference sequence). The germline V and J ends were trimmed by 6 bases and 4 bases, with 13 bases remaining between them. CDR3 DNA sequence: TGCAGTGCCCCGAGACCAGAGTACAATGAGCAGTTCTTC. Amino acids: CSAPRPEYNEQFF.

This clonotype is labeled medium-sized (0.01 to 0.1%). The chain uses TRBV5-6 and TRBJ1-1, with D perhaps TRBD1 (5 bases). V lost 1 base and J lost 1, with 11 bases in between. The CDR3 contains 15 residues. From germline, CDR1 is SGHDT and CDR2 YYEEEE. The CDR3 reads CASSLRDRQNTEAFF. The CDR3 nucleotides read TGTGCCAGCAGCTTGAGGGACCGCCAGAACACTGAAGCTTTCTTT. The variable domain in full, with the rest retrieved from reference TRBV5-6 and TRBJ1-1, is DAGVTQSPTHLIKTRGQQVTLRCSPKSGHDTVSWYQQALGQGPQFIFQYYEEEERQRGNFPDRFSGHQFPNYSSELNVNALLLGDSALYLCASSLRDRQNTEAFFGQGTRLTVV.

This clonotype was found many times. J is TRBJ2-7 and V is TRBV6-5; 14 bases are a match to TRBD2. CDR1 is MNHEY, CDR2 SVGAGI, per germline. The CDR3 has 18 amino acids. J gave up 0 bases and V 6 bases, and 10 bases lay outside the gene matches. CDR3 DNA sequence: TGTGCCAGCAGCCGGGGACTAGCGGGAGCCCTTAGCTCCTACGAGCAGTACTTC. This translates into CASSRGLAGALSSYEQYF.

This clonotype was counted ten times or more. The rearrangement joins TRBV5-1 to TRBJ2-7; TRBD1 aligns across 10 bases. The CDR3 has 15 residues. J gave up 4 bases and V 5 bases, and 9 bases lay outside the gene matches. The germline V gene has CDR1 SGHRS and CDR2 YFSETQ. The CDR3 sequence is CASRSGTGARYEQYF. CDR3 DNA sequence: TGCGCCAGCAGGTCCGGGACAGGGGCTCGATACGAGCAGTACTTC. The full variable domain, with the rest looked up from reference TRBV5-1 and TRBJ2-7, is KAGVTQTPRYLIKTRGQQVTLSCSPISGHRSVSWYQQTPGQGLQFLFEYFSETQRNKGNFPGRFSGRQFSNSRSEMNVSTLELGDSALYLCASRSGTGARYEQYFGPGTRLTVT.

This clonotype was detected many times. The genes are TRBV20-1 and TRBJ1-6, with TRBD1 as a possible D gene (5 bases). CDR3 length: 14 amino acids. Between the trimmed V and J ends, which lost 5 bases and 7 bases, there was a span of 15 bases. The germline CDR1 and CDR2 sequences are DFQATT and SNEGSKA (reference sequence). The CDR3 DNA reads TGCAGTGCTCCGAGACAGAAGGAAAATTCACCCCTCCACTTT. This codes for CSAPRQKENSPLHF.

This clonotype was recorded at least ten times. V is TRBV7-8 and J is TRBJ2-7; either TRBD1 or TRBD2 may fit D (5 bases each). This CDR3 spans 13 amino acids. V lost 4 bases and J lost 3, with 10 bases in between. Germline values: CDR1 SGHVS, CDR2 FQNEAQ. The CDR3 bases are TGTGCCAGCAGCTGGGGACGAGACTACGAGCAGTACTTC. This translates into CASSWGRDYEQYF.

This clonotype came up many times. This chain connects TRBV20-1 to TRBJ1-4; TRBD1 is a possible D gene (6 bases). This CDR3 has 15 amino acids. The V end lost 0 bases, the J end lost 5 bases, and 13 bases lay between the germline ends. Germline lookup yields CDR1 DFQATT and CDR2 SNEGSKA (reference sequence). CDR3 sequence (DNA): TGCAGTGCTAGAGACGGGGGCAGACAAAATGAAAAACTGTTTTTT. It is translated as CSARDGGRQNEKLFF.

This clonotype appeared many times. The gene calls are TRBV28 and TRBJ1-5; D is undetermined. This CDR3 comprises 16 residues. Trimming left V 4 bases short and J 1 base short, with 14 bases between. In germline, CDR1 is MDHEN, CDR2 SYDVKM. The CDR3 region has the DNA TGTGCCAGCAGTTCGGTCGTAGACGGAAGCAATCAGCCCCAGCATTTT. Protein sequence: CASSSVVDGSNQPQHF.